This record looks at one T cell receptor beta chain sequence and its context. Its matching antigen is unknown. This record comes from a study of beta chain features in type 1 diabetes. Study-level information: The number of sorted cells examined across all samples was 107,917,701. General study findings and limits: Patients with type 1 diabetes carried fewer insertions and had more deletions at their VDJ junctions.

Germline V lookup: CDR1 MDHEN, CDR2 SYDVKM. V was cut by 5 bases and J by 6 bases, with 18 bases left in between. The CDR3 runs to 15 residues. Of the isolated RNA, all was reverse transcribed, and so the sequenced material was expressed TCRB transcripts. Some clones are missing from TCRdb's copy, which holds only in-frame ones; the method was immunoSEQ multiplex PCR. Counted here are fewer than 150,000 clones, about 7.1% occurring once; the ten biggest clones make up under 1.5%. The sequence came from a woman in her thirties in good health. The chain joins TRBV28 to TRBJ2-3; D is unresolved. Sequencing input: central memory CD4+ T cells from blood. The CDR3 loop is CASSPLSARPDTQYF. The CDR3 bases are TGTGCCAGCAGTCCTTTGAGCGCCCGGCCGGATACGCAGTATTTT. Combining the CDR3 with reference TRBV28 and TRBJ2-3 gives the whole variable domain DVKVTQSSRYLVKRTGEKVFLECVQDMDHENMFWYRQDPGLGLRLIYFSYDVKMKEKGDIPEGYSVSREKKERFSLILESASTNQTSMYLCASSPLSARPDTQYFGPGTRLTVL.